This TCR beta chain was captured by sequencing in a study of T cell responses to AZD1222 COVID-19 vaccine. Study outcomes and limitations: Two AZD1222 administrations were followed by greater Spike-specific TCR breadth and depth.

Sequencing was performed with immunoSEQ multiplex PCR; in TCRdb, only in-frame clones are kept and a portion is missing. Here the sample spans about 180,000 clones, 85% to 90% being singletons. Losses at the gene ends were 5 bases for V and 0 bases for J; bases not matched to a gene: 7. This CDR3 is 16 amino acids long. The germline V gene has CDR1 LNHDA and CDR2 SQIVND (reference sequence). As concerns this clone: Antigen: not known.

This chain links TRBV19 with TRBJ2-4; 7 bases fit TRBD1. This TCR came from an adult in good health. The material sequenced was peripheral blood, taken on day 0 of AZD1222 vaccination. In DNA form, the CDR3 reads TGTGCCAGTAGTCCAGGGACAGCACTAGCCAAAAACATTCAGTACTTC. This encodes CASSPGTALAKNIQYF. Full variable domain (rest looked up from reference TRBV19 and TRBJ2-4): DGGITQSPKYLFRKEGQNVTLSCEQNLNHDAMYWYRQDPGQGLRLIYYSQIVNDFQKGDIAEGYSVSREKKESFPLTVTSAQKNPTAFYLCASSPGTALAKNIQYFGAGTRLSVL.